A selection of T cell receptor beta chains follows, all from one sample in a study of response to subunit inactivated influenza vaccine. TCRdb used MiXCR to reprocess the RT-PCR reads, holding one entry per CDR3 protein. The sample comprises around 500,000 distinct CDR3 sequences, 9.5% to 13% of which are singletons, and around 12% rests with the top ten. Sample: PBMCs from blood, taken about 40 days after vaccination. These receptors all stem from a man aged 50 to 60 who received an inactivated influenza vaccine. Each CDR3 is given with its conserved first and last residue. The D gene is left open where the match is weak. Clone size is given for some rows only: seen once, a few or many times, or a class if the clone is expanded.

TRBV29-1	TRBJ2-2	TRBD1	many	TGCAGCGCCCGGGACAGGCTTTTGGCGAACACCGGGGAGCTGTTTTTT	CSARDRLLANTGELFF
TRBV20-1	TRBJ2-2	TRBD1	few	TGCAGTGCTAAAGGACAGGGAACCGGGGAGCTGTTTTTT	CSAKGQGTGELFF
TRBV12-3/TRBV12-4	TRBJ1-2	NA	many	TGTGCCAGCAGTTCCGCCGGAGGGGGTGAAGGCTACACCTTC	CASSSAGGGEGYTF
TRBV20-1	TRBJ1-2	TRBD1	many	TGCAGTGCTCGGGACAGCCCAAACTATGGCTACACCTTC	CSARDSPNYGYTF
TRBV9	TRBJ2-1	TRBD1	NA	TGTGCCAGCAGCCGCCTGGGACAGGGGGCTCGAGGTGAGCAGTTCTTC	CASSRLGQGARGEQFF
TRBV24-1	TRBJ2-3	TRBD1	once	TGTGCCACCAGTGATCCCCTCACACGGGACAGGGCGCCTTCAGATACGCAGTATTTT	CATSDPLTRDRAPSDTQYF
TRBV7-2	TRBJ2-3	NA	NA	TGTGCCAGCAGCCGCCCCGGACCCATCACAGATACGCAGTATTTT	CASSRPGPITDTQYF
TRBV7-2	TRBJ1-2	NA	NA	TGTGCCAGCAGCTTAAGGGGAGGGCCTAACTATGGCTACACCTTC	CASSLRGGPNYGYTF
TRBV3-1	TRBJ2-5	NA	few	TGTGCCAGCAGCCAATTTGGGGGGAAGGAGACCCAGTACTTC	CASSQFGGKETQYF
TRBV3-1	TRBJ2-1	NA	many	TGTGCCAGCAGCCACAGCACGGAGTCCAATGAGCAGTTCTTC	CASSHSTESNEQFF
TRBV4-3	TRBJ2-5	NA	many	TGCGCCAGCAGCCCGAGCCGTTTTGGGATAGAGACCCAGTACTTC	CASSPSRFGIETQYF
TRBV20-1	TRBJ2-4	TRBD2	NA	TGCAGTGCTATTCTAGCGGGGGGGCTGATTGCCAAAAACATTCAGTACTTC	CSAILAGGLIAKNIQYF
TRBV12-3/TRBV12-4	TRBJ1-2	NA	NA	TGTGCCAGCAGTTTGGCAGATAACTATGGCTACACCTTC	CASSLADNYGYTF
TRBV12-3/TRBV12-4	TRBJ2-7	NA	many	TGTGCCAGCAGCTCCGCATGGGGGCTTCCTCCGTCCTACGAGCAGTACTTC	CASSSAWGLPPSYEQYF
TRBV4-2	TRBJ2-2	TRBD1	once	TGTGCCAGCAGCCAATTCTCCGGGACAGGGAATTCCGGGGAGCTGTTTTTT	CASSQFSGTGNSGELFF
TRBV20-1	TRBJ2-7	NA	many	TGCAGTGCTTTGAATTCGCTCCGCTCCTACGAGCAGTACTTC	CSALNSLRSYEQYF
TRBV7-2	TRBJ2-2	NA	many	TGTGCCAGCAGCGTCGATAGACCCTATTCGAACACCGGGGAGCTGTTTTTT	CASSVDRPYSNTGELFF
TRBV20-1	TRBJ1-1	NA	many	TGCAGGGTTGCGGGCCCAAACACTGAAGCTTTCTTT	CRVAGPNTEAFF
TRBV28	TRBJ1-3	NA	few	TGTGCCAGCAGTTTTGGAAACGTGGGCCCTGGAAACACCATATATTTT	CASSFGNVGPGNTIYF
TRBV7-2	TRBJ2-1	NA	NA	TGTGCCAGCAGCTCCACGTGGCAGGGGCAGTTCTTC	CASSSTWQGQFF
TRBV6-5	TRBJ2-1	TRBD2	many	TGTGCCAGCAGTTACCTTAGCGGGGGGGCCAAGGACGAGCAGTTCTTC	CASSYLSGGAKDEQFF
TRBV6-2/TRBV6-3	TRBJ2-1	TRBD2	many	TGTGCCAGCAGTAACGGGCCAGCGGGGGGGCAGGATGAGCAGTTCTTC	CASSNGPAGGQDEQFF
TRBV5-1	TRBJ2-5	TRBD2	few	TGCGCCAGCAGCTCAGAAAGCGGGAGGGGAGAGACCCAGTACTTC	CASSSESGRGETQYF
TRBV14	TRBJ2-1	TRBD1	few	TGTGCCAGCAGATTAGGGGCTTCCGGAGGACAGGAACACTTC	CASRLGASGGQEHF
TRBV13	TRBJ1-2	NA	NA	TGTGCCAGCAGACCCAATCTGAGAGGGTCTCGGAGAATCACTAACTATGGCTACACCTTC	CASRPNLRGSRRITNYGYTF
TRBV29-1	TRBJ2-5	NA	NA	TGCAGCGTTGACTCAGGCAGGGGATATGGGGAGACCCAGTACTTC	CSVDSGRGYGETQYF
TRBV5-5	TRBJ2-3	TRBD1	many	TGTGCCAGCAGCTCTCTCCGACAGGGGGCTTTGGGCACAGATACGCAGTATTTT	CASSSLRQGALGTDTQYF
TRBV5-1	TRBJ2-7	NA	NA	TGCGCCAGCAGCTTGGGGGAATTTTACGAGCAGTACTTC	CASSLGEFYEQYF
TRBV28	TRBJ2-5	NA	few	TGTGCCAGCAGTTTAAGGGCGGGCAGGAAGGAGACCCAGTACTTC	CASSLRAGRKETQYF
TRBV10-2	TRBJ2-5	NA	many	TGCGCCAGCAGTCCAACGGAGACCCAGTACTTC	CASSPTETQYF
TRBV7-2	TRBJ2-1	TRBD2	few	TGTGCCAGCAGCCGGGGGGGAGGGTACGAGCAGTTCTTC	CASSRGGGYEQFF
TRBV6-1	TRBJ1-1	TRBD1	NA	TGTGCCAGCAGTGAAGCGAGGGTGGCGACAGGGCGGATGGACACTGAAGCTTTCTTT	CASSEARVATGRMDTEAFF
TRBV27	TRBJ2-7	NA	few	TGTGCCAGCACCCCGGGCCAAGTGGAGTACGAGCAGTACTTC	CASTPGQVEYEQYF
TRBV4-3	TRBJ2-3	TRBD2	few	TGCGCCAGCAGCCAACTAGGGACTAGCGGGAAGAATACGCAGTATTTT	CASSQLGTSGKNTQYF
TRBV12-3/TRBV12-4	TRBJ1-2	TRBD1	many	TGTGCCAGCACACAGGGGGCTCGGTATGGCTACACCTTC	CASTQGARYGYTF
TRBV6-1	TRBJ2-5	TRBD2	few	TGTGCCAGCAGTACACCCAGGGGAGCGGGGGGCCAAGAGACCCAGTACTTC	CASSTPRGAGGQETQYF
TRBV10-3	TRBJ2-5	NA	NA	TGTGCCATCAGTGGGACAGACCGTCCGGGAGTTAAGACCCAGTACTTC	CAISGTDRPGVKTQYF
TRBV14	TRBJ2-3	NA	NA	TGTGCCAGCAGCCAAGATCTAGCGTCGGGCACAGATACGCAGTATTTT	CASSQDLASGTDTQYF
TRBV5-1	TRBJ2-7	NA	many	TGCGCCAGCAGCCCGAGGAGTCTGGGGGAGCAGTACTTC	CASSPRSLGEQYF
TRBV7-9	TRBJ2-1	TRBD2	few	TGTGCCAGCAGCTCTGATACGAATAGCGGGGAGCAGTTCTTC	CASSSDTNSGEQFF
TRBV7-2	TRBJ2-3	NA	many	TGTGCCAGCAGCTTAGCACTCCTAGCGCCCAATACGCAGTATTTT	CASSLALLAPNTQYF
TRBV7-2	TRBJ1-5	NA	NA	TGTGCCAGCAGCTTAGCATCGACAGGTCAGCCCCAGCATTTT	CASSLASTGQPQHF
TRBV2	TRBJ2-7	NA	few	TGTGCCAGCAGTGAATGGGGTCAGGGGAGCGAGCAGTACTTC	CASSEWGQGSEQYF
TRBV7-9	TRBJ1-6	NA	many	TGTGCCAGCAGCGTCGACAACTCACCCCTCCACTTT	CASSVDNSPLHF
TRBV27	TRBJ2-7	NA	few	TGTGCCAGCAGAGGGTCCAACTCCTACGAGCAGTACTTC	CASRGSNSYEQYF
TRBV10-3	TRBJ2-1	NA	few	TGTGCCACCAAGGGACTCGTCGATCGCAATGAGCAGTTCTTC	CATKGLVDRNEQFF
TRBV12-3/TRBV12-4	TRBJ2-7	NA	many	TGTGCCAGCAATCCGGGACTTGCATCATACGAGCAGTACTTC	CASNPGLASYEQYF